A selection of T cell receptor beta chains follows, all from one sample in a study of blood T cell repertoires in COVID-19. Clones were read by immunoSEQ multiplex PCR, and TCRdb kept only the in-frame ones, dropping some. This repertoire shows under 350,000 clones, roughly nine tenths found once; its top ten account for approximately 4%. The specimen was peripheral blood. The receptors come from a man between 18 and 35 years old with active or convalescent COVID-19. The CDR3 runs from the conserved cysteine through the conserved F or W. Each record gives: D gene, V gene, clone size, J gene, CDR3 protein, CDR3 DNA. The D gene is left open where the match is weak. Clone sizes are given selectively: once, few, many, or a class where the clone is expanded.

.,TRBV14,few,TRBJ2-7,CASGLAVYEQYF,TGTGCCAGCGGATTAGCGGTCTACGAGCAGTACTTC
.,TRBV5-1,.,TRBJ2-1,CATKTGNNEQFF,TGCGCCACCAAAACAGGGAACAATGAGCAGTTCTTC
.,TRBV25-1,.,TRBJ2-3,CASGLATPSDTQYF,TGTGCCAGCGGATTAGCGACTCCCTCCGATACGCAGTATTTT
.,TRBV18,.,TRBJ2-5,CASSAREETQYF,TGTGCCAGCTCAGCCAGGGAAGAGACCCAGTACTTC
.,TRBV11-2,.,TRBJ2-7,CASSLAGNEQYF,TGTGCCAGCAGCTTAGCAGGGAACGAGCAGTACTTC
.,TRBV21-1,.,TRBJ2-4,CASSPDGVLAKNIQYF,TGTGCCAGCAGCCCGGACGGGGTTTTAGCCAAAAACATTCAGTACTTC
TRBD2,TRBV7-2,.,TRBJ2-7,CASSLIAGRSSYEQYF,TGTGCCAGCAGCTTAATAGCGGGCAGAAGCTCCTACGAGCAGTACTTC
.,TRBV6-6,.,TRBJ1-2,CASRMEGGGGYTF,TGTGCCAGCAGAATGGAGGGCGGGGGTGGCTACACCTTC
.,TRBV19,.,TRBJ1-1,CASSINPGRGTEAFF,TGTGCCAGTAGTATAAACCCAGGGAGGGGTACTGAAGCTTTCTTT
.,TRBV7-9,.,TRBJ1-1,CASSPTPGAAFF,TGTGCCAGCAGCCCGACCCCAGGGGCCGCTTTCTTT
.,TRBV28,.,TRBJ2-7,CASRTGTYYEQYF,TGTGCCAGCAGAACCGGGACTTACTACGAGCAGTACTTC
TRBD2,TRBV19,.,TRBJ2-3,CASSLTPGLAGSTDTQYF,TGTGCCAGTAGTCTAACACCAGGACTAGCGGGGTCCACAGATACGCAGTATTTT
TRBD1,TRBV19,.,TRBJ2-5,CASSPKTTGQETQYF,TGTGCCAGTAGTCCCAAGACGACAGGGCAAGAGACCCAGTACTTC
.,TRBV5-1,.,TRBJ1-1,CASKEQPNTEAFF,TGCGCCAGCAAAGAACAGCCGAACACTGAAGCTTTCTTT
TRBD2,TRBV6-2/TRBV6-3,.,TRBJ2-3,CASSYTGTSGRNTDTQYF,TGTGCCAGCAGTTACACCGGGACTAGCGGGAGGAACACAGATACGCAGTATTTT
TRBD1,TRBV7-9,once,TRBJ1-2,CASSRRQGPYGYTF,TGTGCCAGCAGCCGGCGACAGGGACCCTATGGCTACACCTTC
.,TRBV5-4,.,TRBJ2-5,CASSLRLNLETQYF,TGTGCCAGCAGCTTACGACTGAACTTAGAGACCCAGTACTTC
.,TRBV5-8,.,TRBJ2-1,CASNLGGKSYNEQFF,TGTGCCAGCAACCTGGGCGGGAAGTCCTACAATGAGCAGTTCTTC
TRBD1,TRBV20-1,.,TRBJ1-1,CSASNPRQGPNTEAFF,TGCAGTGCTAGTAATCCGAGACAGGGACCGAACACTGAAGCTTTCTTT
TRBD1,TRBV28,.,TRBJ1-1,CASSSRGLSAFF,TGTGCCAGCAGCTCTAGGGGGCTTAGTGCTTTCTTT
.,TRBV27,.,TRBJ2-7,CASSTPRTREQYF,TGTGCCAGCAGCACCCCGCGGACTCGAGAGCAGTACTTC
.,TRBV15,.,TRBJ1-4,CATRGPGDVKLFF,TGTGCCACCAGAGGCCCAGGGGATGTAAAACTGTTTTTT
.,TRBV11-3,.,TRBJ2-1,CASSSREIQFF,TGTGCCAGCAGCTCCCGGGAGATACAGTTCTTC
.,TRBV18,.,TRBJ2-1,CASSPDLARDLPQFF,TGTGCCAGCTCACCAGATTTGGCTAGAGATCTCCCGCAGTTCTTC
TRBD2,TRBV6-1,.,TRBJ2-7,CASSERLAGADEQYF,TGTGCCAGCAGTGAACGACTAGCGGGGGCGGACGAGCAGTACTTC
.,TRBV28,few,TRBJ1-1,CASSFVGSTGNF,TGTGCCAGCAGCTTCGTCGGCTCAACGGGGAACTTT
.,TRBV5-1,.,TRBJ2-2,CASSLFSPSTGELFF,TGCGCCAGCAGCTTGTTTAGCCCGTCCACCGGGGAGCTGTTTTTT
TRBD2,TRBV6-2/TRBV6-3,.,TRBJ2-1,CASSYTSGSNEQFF,TGTGCCAGCAGTTACACTAGCGGGAGCAATGAGCAGTTCTTC
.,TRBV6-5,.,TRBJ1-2,CASSTALEYGYTF,TGTGCCAGCAGTACGGCCTTGGAGTATGGCTACACCTTC
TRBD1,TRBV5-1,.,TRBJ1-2,CASSLGTGGFNYGYTF,TGCGCCAGCAGCCTCGGGACAGGGGGCTTCAACTATGGCTACACCTTC
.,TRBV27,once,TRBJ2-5,CASSSYRQTQETQYF,TGTGCCAGCAGTTCTTACCGACAGACCCAAGAGACCCAGTACTTC
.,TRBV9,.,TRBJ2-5,CASSAWLEAPTGLYF,TGTGCCAGCAGCGCCTGGCTGGAGGCGCCTACTGGTCTGTACTTC
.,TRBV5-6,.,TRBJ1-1,CASSPNPDTEAFF,TGTGCCAGCAGCCCTAACCCTGACACTGAAGCTTTCTTT
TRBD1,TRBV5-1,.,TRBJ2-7,CASSWQGAHEQYF,TGCGCCAGCAGCTGGCAGGGGGCCCACGAGCAGTACTTC
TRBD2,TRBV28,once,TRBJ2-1,CASSLAGDRNEQFF,TGTGCCAGCAGCCTAGCGGGGGATAGGAATGAGCAGTTCTTC
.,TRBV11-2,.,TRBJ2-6,CASSAISGANVLTF,TGTGCCAGCAGCGCGATCTCTGGGGCCAACGTCCTGACTTTC
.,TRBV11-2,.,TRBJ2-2,CASSLDRLRELFF,TGTGCCAGCAGCTTAGATCGGTTGCGGGAGCTGTTTTTT
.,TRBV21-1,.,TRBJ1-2,CASSRGGSNYGYTF,TGTGCCAGCAGCAGGGGAGGTAGCAACTATGGCTACACCTTC
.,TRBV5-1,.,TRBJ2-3,CASSFEGGPADTQYF,TGCGCCAGCAGCTTTGAGGGGGGGCCTGCAGATACGCAGTATTTT
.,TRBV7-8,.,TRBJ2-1,CASSLVYSSYNEQFF,TGTGCCAGCAGTTTAGTTTACAGCTCCTACAATGAGCAGTTCTTC
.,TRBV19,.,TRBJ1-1,CASSFNVVNTEAFF,TGTGCCAGTAGTTTTAATGTAGTGAACACTGAAGCTTTCTTT
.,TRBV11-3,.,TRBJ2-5,CASSLDGQSVETQYF,TGTGCCAGCAGCTTAGATGGTCAGAGCGTAGAGACCCAGTACTTC
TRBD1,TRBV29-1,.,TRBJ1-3,CSVEGTGKTRNTIYF,TGCAGCGTTGAAGGGACAGGGAAAACCCGAAACACCATATATTTT
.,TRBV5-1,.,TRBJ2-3,CASSLVYPGDTQYF,TGCGCCAGCAGCTTGGTCTACCCCGGAGATACGCAGTATTTT
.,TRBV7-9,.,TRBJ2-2,CARATNTGELFF,TGTGCCAGAGCGACGAACACCGGGGAGCTGTTTTTT
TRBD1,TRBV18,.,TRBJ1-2,CASSPGQGAHYGYTF,TGTGCCAGCTCACCAGGGCAGGGGGCCCACTATGGCTACACCTTC
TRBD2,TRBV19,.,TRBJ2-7,CASSMLAGPYEQYF,TGTGCCAGTAGTATGCTAGCGGGGCCCTACGAGCAGTACTTC
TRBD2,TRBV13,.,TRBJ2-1,CASSSASGIDEQFF,TGTGCCAGCAGCTCAGCTAGCGGGATCGATGAGCAGTTCTTC
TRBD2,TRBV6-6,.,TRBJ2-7,CASSKQRGGYEQYF,TGTGCCAGCAGTAAACAGCGGGGGGGTTACGAGCAGTACTTC
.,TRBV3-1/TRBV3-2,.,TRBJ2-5,CASSQRAGRETQYF,TGTGCCAGCAGCCAAAGGGCGGGAAGGGAGACCCAGTACTTC
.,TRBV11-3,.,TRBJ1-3,CATRDASSGNTIYF,TGTGCCACCCGGGATGCTAGCTCTGGAAACACCATATATTTT
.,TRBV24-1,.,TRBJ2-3,CATSVGQVDTQYF,TGTGCCACCAGTGTGGGGCAGGTCGATACGCAGTATTTT
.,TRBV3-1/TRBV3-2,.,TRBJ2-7,CASSPFSGPYEQYF,TGTGCCAGCAGCCCCTTTAGCGGACCCTACGAGCAGTACTTC
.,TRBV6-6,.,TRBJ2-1,CASSPTRGEEQFF,TGTGCCAGCAGCCCGACTAGGGGTGAAGAGCAGTTCTTC
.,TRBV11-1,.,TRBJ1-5,CASSGDSNQPQHF,TGTGCCAGCAGCGGAGATAGCAATCAGCCCCAGCATTTT